The table lists the clone carrying this T cell receptor (beta chain) with a few counts. Its antigen is not identified. This CDR3 is built from 17 residues. CDR1 and CDR2 from the germline V gene are MNHEY and SMNVEV (reference sequence). Trimming took 5 bases from V and 1 from J; bases not matched to a gene: 11. The record originates from a study of blood T cells in healthy people across ages. Study observations and caveats: When set beside aged donors, long-lived donors presented more naive CD4+ cells and higher diversity.

Total RNA, at least 6 micrograms per sample, came from PBMCs. For the second PCR, which ran for 7 to 11 cycles, a sample-barcoded 5' primer and a J-beta primer mix were used. Every single cDNA molecule received a tag from a template-switch adaptor with 12 random nucleotides. TCRdb processed the 5' RACE reads anew with MiXCR; each CDR3 protein has one entry. The sample lists roughly 1,800,000 distinct CDR3 sequences; 49% were seen once. Sample: blood. The source is a middle-aged woman in good health. The chain employs TRBV27 and TRBJ2-7; TRBD1 matches 10 bases. CDR3 residues: CASSVTPGQGGSYEQYF. The CDR3 DNA is TGTGCCAGCAGTGTTACTCCCGGACAGGGGGGATCCTACGAGCAGTACTTC.